A selection of T cell receptor beta chains follows, all from one sample in a study of shared clonotypes between healthy human individuals. Measured with immunoSEQ multiplex PCR; TCRdb has only the in-frame clones, and not every one. This table holds about 1.9 million clones, approximately 92% found once. Sequences were obtained from naive CD8+ T cells from PBMCs. The receptors here all came from a man in his late teens or twenties in good health. Some clones in this sample may be carry-over from other donors' samples. Both conserved end residues are part of each CDR3. The order of the fields is J gene, V gene, clone size, CDR3 protein. Rows may omit the clone size; those that give it use once, few, many or a size class.

>TRBJ2-7|TRBV27|NA
CASSTRTGTYEQYF
>TRBJ2-3|TRBV4-3|once
CASSQDQGGAVGTDTQYF
>TRBJ2-7|TRBV9|NA
CASSPRGNSYEQYF
>TRBJ2-7|TRBV4-1|NA
CASSQEHRDSSYEQYF
>TRBJ2-1|TRBV29-1|NA
CSVPGTPNEQFF
>TRBJ2-7|TRBV27|NA
CASSSPSQQTYF
>TRBJ2-5|TRBV29-1|once
CSVEDWRGLGETQYF
>TRBJ2-1|TRBV14|once
CASSQEGGRPSYNEQFF
>TRBJ1-1|TRBV29-1|NA
CSVVNRQGQNTEAFF
>TRBJ2-7|TRBV6-1|NA
CASSDFPSYEQYF
>TRBJ2-1|TRBV9|NA
CASRRGNEQFF
>TRBJ2-1|TRBV5-8|NA
CASTGQGTDEQFF
>TRBJ2-1|TRBV5-6|NA
CASSWGPGSVGEQFF
>TRBJ1-5|TRBV19|few
CASRDRGHNQPQHF
>TRBJ1-2|TRBV6-6|NA
CASSADNYGYTF
>TRBJ1-2|TRBV14|NA
CASSQERKSVYGYTF
>TRBJ1-2|TRBV5-4|NA
CASSLAGTGSRGYTF
>TRBJ2-7|TRBV14|NA
CASSPSAGLSPYEQYF
>TRBJ1-1|TRBV4-1|NA
CASSQVSYKTELTEAFF
>TRBJ2-3|TRBV7-3|NA
CASSPSRGRADTQYF
>TRBJ2-1|TRBV9|NA
CASSVAGKGALHEQFF
>TRBJ1-1|TRBV5-1|NA
CASSLDRGYLNTEAFF
>TRBJ1-5|TRBV25-1|NA
CASSLGYNQPQHF
>TRBJ2-7|TRBV9|NA
CASSHPREGGSYEQYF
>TRBJ2-7|TRBV6-5|NA
CASSYDAGGSYEQYF
>TRBJ1-1|TRBV2|once
CASSEIGQVNEAFF
>TRBJ2-7|TRBV7-2|NA
CASSLGRTSDPYEQYF
>TRBJ2-7|TRBV19|NA
CASSPRPRRSPHEQYF
>TRBJ2-7|TRBV2|NA
CASRPTGTGVYEQYF